These 28 T cell receptor beta chains were all obtained from the same sample, sequenced in a study of PD-1 blockade in classical Hodgkin lymphoma. Each patient relapsed following autologous stem cell transplantation, and prior brentuximab vedotin exposure differed. Clones were read by immunoSEQ multiplex PCR, and TCRdb kept only the in-frame ones, dropping some. In the table there are tens of thousands of clones, 85% to 90% of which are singletons. Specimen: peripheral blood mononuclear cells (PBMCs), collected at baseline. Receptor source: a human donor with classical Hodgkin lymphoma.

The J gene is TRBJ2-4, the V gene TRBV25-1; D gene ambiguous. Germline V gene lookup returns CDR1 MGHDK and CDR2 SYGVNS. Trimming took 1 base from V and 14 from J, leaving 12 bases between them. This CDR3 comprises 12 residues. CDR3 sequence reads: CASSELGGVEYF. As DNA, the CDR3 is TGTGCCAGCAGTGAATTGGGTGGGGTTGAGTACTTC.

The chain employs TRBV5-4 and TRBJ2-4, with 7 bases matching TRBD1. Germline V gene lookup returns CDR1 SGHNT and CDR2 YYREEE (reference sequence). The V gene end was trimmed by 2 bases and the J gene end by 7 bases; junction bases not matched to a gene: 6. The CDR3 is 14 amino acids. The CDR3 spells CASSFQGTVNIQYF. Here the CDR3 DNA reads TGTGCCAGCAGCTTTCAAGGGACAGTCAACATTCAGTACTTC.

The chain combines TRBV7-8 with TRBJ2-2, with D tentatively TRBD1 (5 bases). This CDR3 region has 13 residues. V was shortened by 6 bases and J by 5 bases, with 10 bases between the two germline ends. Germline V gives CDR1 SGHVS, CDR2 FQNEAQ. For the CDR3, the DNA is TGTGCCAGCAGTGTGGGGCGGACCGGGGAGCTGTTTTTT. It translates to CASSVGRTGELFF.

This chain connects TRBV11-2 to TRBJ1-2; D perhaps matches TRBD1 (5 bases). The germline gives CDR1 SGHAT, CDR2 FQNNGV. Deletions cut 5 bases from V and 0 bases from J, with 13 bases between. The CDR3 loop spans 15 amino acids. The CDR3 coding sequence is TGTGCCAGCAGCCAGGGAGGGTTAGCTAACTATGGCTACACCTTC. Translation gives CASSQGGLANYGYTF. Together with reference TRBV11-2 and TRBJ1-2, the CDR3 gives the full variable domain: EAGVAQSPRYKIIEKRQSVAFWCNPISGHATLYWYQQILGQGPKLLIQFQNNGVVDDSQLPKDRFSAERLKGVDSTLKIQPAKLEDSAVYLCASSQGGLANYGYTFGSGTRLTVV.

In this sample, this clone turned up a few times. The V gene is TRBV29-1, the J gene TRBJ1-1, with 8 bases aligning to TRBD1. Looked up from germline, CDR1 is SQVTM and CDR2 is ANQGSEA. The V gene end was trimmed by 6 bases and the J gene end by 1 base; junction bases not matched to a gene: 7. The CDR3 runs 14 residues. In DNA form, the CDR3 reads TGCAGCGTCCAAACCGGGACAGGGAACACTGAAGCTTTCTTT. As protein: CSVQTGTGNTEAFF.

The genes are TRBV5-1 and TRBJ2-7, with a weak D call TRBD2 (6 bases). Trimming cost V 4 bases and J 2 bases, with 13 bases left between them. Per the germline V gene, CDR1 is SGHRS and CDR2 is YFSETQ. The CDR3 covers 14 residues. The CDR3 protein is CASSPGVSTYEQYF. The CDR3 coding sequence is TGCGCCAGCAGCCCGGGGGTCTCCACCTACGAGCAGTACTTC.

The chain uses TRBV7-9 and TRBJ2-7; TRBD2 matches at 8 bases. The V and J ends lost 3 bases and 4 bases, in that order; junction bases with no gene match: 8. CDR3 length: 15 residues. The germline CDR1 and CDR2 sequences are SEHNR and FQNEAQ (reference sequence). The DNA of the CDR3 is TGTGCCAGCAGCTTGCCCCGGGGGGGCCTGTACGAGCAGTACTTC. The encoded protein is CASSLPRGGLYEQYF. Full variable domain (missing parts from reference TRBV7-9 and TRBJ2-7): DTGVSQNPRHKITKRGQNVTFRCDPISEHNRLYWYRQTLGQGPEFLTYFQNEAQLEKSRLLSDRFSAERPKGSFSTLEIQRTEQGDSAMYLCASSLPRGGLYEQYFGPGTRLTVT.

This clone was picked up one time. The chain carries TRBV5-6 and TRBJ2-5; tentatively, D is TRBD1 or TRBD2 (5 bases each). Trimming took off 4 bases at V and 3 bases at J, with 13 bases between the two ends. This CDR3 region has 14 residues. Germline CDR1 and CDR2: SGHDT and YYEEEE. CDR3 protein: CASSTGTYEETQYF. The DNA of the CDR3 is TGTGCCAGCAGCACCGGGACCTACGAAGAGACCCAGTACTTC.

The rearrangement links TRBV10-2 to TRBJ2-1; no firm D call. The CDR3 is made up of 11 amino acids. The V end was cut by 6 bases, the J end by 8 bases, with 8 bases between. Germline loops: CDR1 WSHSY, CDR2 SAAADI. This CDR3 is CASSLGYEQFF. Written as DNA, the CDR3 is TGCGCCAGCAGCCTGGGGTATGAGCAGTTCTTC.

The chain couples TRBV6-5 to TRBJ1-1; D ambiguous. Germline CDR1 and CDR2: MNHEY and SVGAGI. The germline V and J ends were trimmed by 4 bases and 4 bases, with 13 bases remaining between them. This CDR3 spans 14 amino acids. In nucleotides, the CDR3 is TGTGCCAGCAGTTTCAGTCCGGGGTCCACTGAAGCTTTCTTT. Encoded protein: CASSFSPGSTEAFF.

This rearrangement joins TRBV5-4 to TRBJ2-7; a possible D gene is TRBD2 (6 bases). The CDR3 contains 14 residues. V lost 4 bases to trimming and J lost 3 bases, with 14 bases between them. Germline V gives CDR1 SGHNT, CDR2 YYREEE (reference sequence). The CDR3 spells CASSAEGYNYEQYF. CDR3 nucleotide sequence: TGTGCCAGCAGCGCGGAGGGTTATAACTACGAGCAGTACTTC. The variable domain in full, completed from reference TRBV5-4 and TRBJ2-7, reads ETGVTQSPTHLIKTRGQQVTLRCSSQSGHNTVSWYQQALGQGPQFIFQYYREEENGRGNFPPRFSGLQFPNYSSELNVNALELDDSALYLCASSAEGYNYEQYFGPGTRLTVT.

The rearrangement links TRBV9 to TRBJ2-1; perhaps TRBD2 as D (6 bases). Trimming took off 0 bases at V and 6 bases at J, with 13 bases between the two ends. The CDR3 consists of 15 residues. Per the germline V gene, CDR1 is SGDLS and CDR2 is YYNGEE. The CDR3 protein is CASSVDGSAPNEQFF. DNA of the CDR3: TGTGCCAGCAGCGTAGACGGGAGCGCCCCCAATGAGCAGTTCTTC.

The genes are TRBV7-9 and TRBJ1-3, with TRBD1 identical over 7 bases. Germline CDR1 is SEHNR and CDR2 is FQNEAQ (reference sequence). Unmatched junction bases numbered 11, after V lost 4 bases and J lost 8 bases. The CDR3 is made up of 15 amino acids. This CDR3 reads CASSSIRDSPYTIYF. The CDR3 DNA follows: TGTGCCAGCAGCTCCATCCGGGACAGCCCGTACACCATATATTTT.

This sequence joins TRBV28 and TRBJ2-6; tentative D call: TRBD1 (5 bases). The CDR3 is 14 residues long. Germline V gene lookup returns CDR1 MDHEN and CDR2 SYDVKM. Trimming took 11 bases from V and 4 from J, leaving 15 bases between them. CDR3 region: CAVRAGLGANVLTF. CDR3 nucleotides: TGTGCCGTCAGGGCTGGGTTGGGGGCCAACGTCCTGACTTTC. Variable domain in full (rest from reference TRBV28 and TRBJ2-6): DVKVTQSSRYLVKRTGEKVFLECVQDMDHENMFWYRQDPGLGLRLIYFSYDVKMKEKGDIPEGYSVSREKKERFSLILESASTNQTSMYLCAVRAGLGANVLTFGAGSRLTVL.

The gene calls are TRBV11-2 and TRBJ1-6, with TRBD1 as a possible D gene (6 bases). V was clipped by 7 bases and J by 9 bases, with 19 bases between them. CDR1 is SGHAT and CDR2 is FQNNGV in the germline V gene. There are 15 residues in the CDR3. The CDR3 DNA reads as TGTGCCAGCAACACCAAGGGGGGCCTGGGTTCACCCCTCCACTTT. It translates to CASNTKGGLGSPLHF. Complete variable domain (other parts from reference TRBV11-2 and TRBJ1-6): EAGVAQSPRYKIIEKRQSVAFWCNPISGHATLYWYQQILGQGPKLLIQFQNNGVVDDSQLPKDRFSAERLKGVDSTLKIQPAKLEDSAVYLCASNTKGGLGSPLHFGNGTRLTVT.

V and J are TRBV7-6 and TRBJ2-7, with TRBD2 matching 8 bases. CDR1 and CDR2 from the germline V gene are SGHVS and FNYEAQ. Unmatched junction bases numbered 11, after V lost 8 bases and J lost 5 bases. The CDR3 runs 14 residues. CDR3 sequence (DNA): TGTGCCAGCCAGCTATCAAGCGGGGGAGACGAGCAGTACTTC. Translation: CASQLSSGGDEQYF.

The chain links TRBV15 to TRBJ2-6; 7 positions agree with TRBD2. V dropped 5 bases and J dropped 13; count of bases not matched to a gene: 5. The germline V gene has CDR1 LNHNV and CDR2 YYDKDF (reference sequence). CDR3 size: 12 residues. For the CDR3, the DNA is TGTGCCACCAGCGTTTCCGGGGGGGTCCTGACTTTC. It codes for CATSVSGGVLTF.

The chain is built from TRBV11-2 and TRBJ2-7, with a tentative D call TRBD2 (6 bases). The ends were cut back, 3 bases at V and 3 bases at J, with 15 bases in the middle. The CDR3 spans 15 residues. Germline V CDR1 and CDR2: SGHAT, FQNNGV. CDR3 in amino acids: CASSFQRVRLYEQYF. In DNA form, the CDR3 reads TGTGCCAGCAGCTTCCAGCGGGTACGACTCTACGAGCAGTACTTC.

CDR3 region: CASSLNLDASYNEQFF. CDR3 DNA: TGTGCCAGCAGTTTGAACCTCGACGCCTCTTACAATGAGCAGTTCTTC. This rearrangement joins TRBV27 to TRBJ2-1; D call uncertain. Trimming stripped 3 bases from V and 4 bases from J, with 16 bases between. The CDR3 consists of 16 residues. CDR1 and CDR2 from the germline V gene are MNHEY and SMNVEV (reference sequence).

Concerning this clone itself: One junction end does not reproduce the germline sequence, and a read error may be involved. V usage is TRBV7-7 and J usage is TRBJ2-5, with D hard to call. The J call may be wrong; the DNA end is better matched by TRBJ2-7. CDR1 is SSHAT, CDR2 FNYEAQ, per germline (reference sequence). This CDR3 spans 13 amino acids. CDR3 in DNA: TGTGCTAGCAGCTTATCAGAAGGCTACGAGCAGTACTTC. Protein sequence: CASSLSEGYEQYF.

The J gene is TRBJ1-1, the V gene TRBV2; D remains unclear. The CDR3 has 15 residues. CDR1 and CDR2 (germline): SNHLY, FYNNEI. With 6 bases removed from V and 3 bases from J, the gap between germline ends came to 17 bases. CDR3 bases: TGTGCCAGCAGCCTGCGGGCCAGTCGGGACACTGAAGCTTTCTTT. Protein product: CASSLRASRDTEAFF.

The V gene is TRBV12-5, the J gene TRBJ1-5; possible D gene TRBD1, 6 bases. This CDR3 has 18 amino acids. The germline gives CDR1 LGHNT, CDR2 FRNRAP. V shed 1 base and J shed 5 bases, with 21 bases lying between them. The CDR3 DNA reads TGTGCTAGTGGTTTGGCCCCCTGGGGGGCGGGCGATCATCAGCCCCAGCATTTT. This encodes CASGLAPWGAGDHQPQHF.

J is TRBJ2-7 and V is TRBV5-1; 8 positions match TRBD1. The CDR3 consists of 16 residues. CDR1 and CDR2 (germline): SGHRS, YFSETQ. V lost 2 bases, J lost 2 bases, and 9 bases stayed unmatched. CDR3 bases: TGCGCCAGCAGCTTCCACCGGGACAGGCGGCCCTACGAGCAGTACTTC. Translating gives CASSFHRDRRPYEQYF.

The rearrangement joins TRBV23-1 to TRBJ1-2; D is unresolved. TRBV23-1 is known as an ORF, though its function is uncertain. The CDR3 runs to 15 residues. V lost 0 bases and J lost 3, with 11 bases in between. In nucleotides, the CDR3 is TGCGCCAGCAGTCAATCGATCCCCCCAGACTATGGCTACACCTTC. It is translated as CASSQSIPPDYGYTF.

The chain couples TRBV7-2 to TRBJ2-5, with a weak D call TRBD2 (6 bases). Per germline, CDR1 SGHTA and CDR2 FQGNSA. The CDR3 extends over 14 amino acids. V was trimmed by 8 bases and J by 0 bases, leaving 13 bases between them. Here the CDR3 reads CASQPGLDQETQYF. The CDR3 coding sequence is TGTGCCAGCCAACCGGGACTCGACCAAGAGACCCAGTACTTC.

The chain links TRBV7-3 to TRBJ2-3; 7 positions agree with TRBD2. CDR3 length equals 15 residues. Germline V gives CDR1 SGHTA, CDR2 FQGTGA. With V trimmed by 4 bases and J by 2 bases, 6 bases remained unmatched. In DNA form, the CDR3 reads TGTGCCAGCAGCTCTAGCGGAGCCTACACAGATACGCAGTATTTT. It specifies CASSSSGAYTDTQYF.

The chain employs TRBV6-5 and TRBJ2-2, with TRBD1 matching 9 bases. Germline CDR1 and CDR2: MNHEY and SVGAGI. The J segment lost 7 bases and the V segment lost 8 bases, leaving 8 bases of the junction unmatched. This CDR3 has 14 amino acids. CDR3: CASGAGQGFGELFF. The CDR3 bases are TGTGCCAGCGGTGCGGGACAGGGCTTCGGGGAGCTGTTTTTT.

The sample holds one count of this clone. The chain joins TRBV19 to TRBJ1-1; D might be TRBD1 (5 bases). The CDR3 consists of 17 residues. V dropped 5 bases and J dropped 1 base, with 20 bases sitting between them. Germline-derived CDR1 and CDR2 are LNHDA and SQIVND (reference sequence). The CDR3 region has the DNA TGTGCCAGTAGTTATTTGTTTTCAGACACAGGGAACACTGAAGCTTTCTTT. The encoded protein is CASSYLFSDTGNTEAFF.